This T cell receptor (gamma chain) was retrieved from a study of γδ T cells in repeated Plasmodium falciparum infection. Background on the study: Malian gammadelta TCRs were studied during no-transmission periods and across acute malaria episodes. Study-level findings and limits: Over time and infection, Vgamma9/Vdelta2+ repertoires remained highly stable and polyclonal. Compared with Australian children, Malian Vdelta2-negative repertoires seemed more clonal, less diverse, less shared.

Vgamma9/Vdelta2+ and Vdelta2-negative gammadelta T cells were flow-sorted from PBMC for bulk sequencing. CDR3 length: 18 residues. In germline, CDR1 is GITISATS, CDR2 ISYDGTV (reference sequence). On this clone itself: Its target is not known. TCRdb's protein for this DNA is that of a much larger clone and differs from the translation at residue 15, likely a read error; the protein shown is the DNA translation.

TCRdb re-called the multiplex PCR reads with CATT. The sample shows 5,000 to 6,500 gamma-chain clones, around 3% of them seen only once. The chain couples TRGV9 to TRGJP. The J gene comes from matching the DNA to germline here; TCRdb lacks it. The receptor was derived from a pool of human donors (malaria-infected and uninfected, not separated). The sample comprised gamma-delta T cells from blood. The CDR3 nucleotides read TGTGCCTTGTGGGAGGTGCGGACAAGTAATTTGGGCAAAAAAACCAAGGTATTT. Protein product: CALWEVRTSNLGKKTKVF.